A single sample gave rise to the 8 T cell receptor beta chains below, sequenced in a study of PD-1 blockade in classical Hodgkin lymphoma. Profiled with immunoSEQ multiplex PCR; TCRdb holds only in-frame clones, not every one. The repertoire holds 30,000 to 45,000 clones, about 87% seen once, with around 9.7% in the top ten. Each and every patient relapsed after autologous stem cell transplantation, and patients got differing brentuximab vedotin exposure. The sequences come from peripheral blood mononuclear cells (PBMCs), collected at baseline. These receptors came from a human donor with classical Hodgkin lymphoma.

The CDR3 here is CASSQLQNTEAFF. DNA of the CDR3: TGTGCCAGCAGCCAGCTACAGAACACTGAAGCTTTCTTT. V gene TRBV7-9 combines with J gene TRBJ1-1; D is undetermined. V lost 5 bases to trimming and J lost 1 base, with 8 bases between them. The CDR3 is made up of 13 amino acids. CDR1 and CDR2 (germline): SEHNR, FQNEAQ (reference sequence).

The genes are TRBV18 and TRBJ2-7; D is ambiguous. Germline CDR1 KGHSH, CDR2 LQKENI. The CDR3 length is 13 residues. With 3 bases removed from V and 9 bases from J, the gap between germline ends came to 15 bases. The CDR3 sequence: CASSPYGDGGQYF. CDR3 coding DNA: TGTGCCAGCTCACCTTACGGCGACGGTGGGCAGTACTTC.

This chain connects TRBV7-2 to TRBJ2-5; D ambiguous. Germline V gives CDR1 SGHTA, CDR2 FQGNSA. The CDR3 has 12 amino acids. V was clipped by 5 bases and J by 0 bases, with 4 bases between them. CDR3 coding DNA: TGTGCCAGCAGCCGATACCAAGAGACCCAGTACTTC. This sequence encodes CASSRYQETQYF. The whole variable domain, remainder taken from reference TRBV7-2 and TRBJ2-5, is GAGVSQSPSNKVTEKGKDVELRCDPISGHTALYWYRQSLGQGLEFLIYFQGNSAPDKSGLPSDRFSAERTGGSVSTLTIQRTQQEDSAVYLCASSRYQETQYFGPGTRLLVL.

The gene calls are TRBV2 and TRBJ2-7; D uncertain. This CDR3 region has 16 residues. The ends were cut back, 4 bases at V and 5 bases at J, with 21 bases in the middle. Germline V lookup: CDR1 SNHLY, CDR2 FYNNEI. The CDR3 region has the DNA TGTGCCAGCAGTGCACCCGGGCCCGGACGAGTCGACGAGCAGTACTTC. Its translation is CASSAPGPGRVDEQYF. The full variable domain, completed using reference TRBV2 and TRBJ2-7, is EPEVTQTPSHQVTQMGQEVILRCVPISNHLYFYWYRQILGQKVEFLVSFYNNEISEKSEIFDDQFSVERPDGSNFTLKIRSTKLEDSAMYFCASSAPGPGRVDEQYFGPGTRLTVT.

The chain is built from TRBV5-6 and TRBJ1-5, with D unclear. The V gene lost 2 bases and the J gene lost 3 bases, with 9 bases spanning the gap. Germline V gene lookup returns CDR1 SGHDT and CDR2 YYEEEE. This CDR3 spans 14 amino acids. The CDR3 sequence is CASSFGGINQPQHF. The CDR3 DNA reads TGTGCCAGCAGCTTTGGAGGCATCAATCAGCCCCAGCATTTT.

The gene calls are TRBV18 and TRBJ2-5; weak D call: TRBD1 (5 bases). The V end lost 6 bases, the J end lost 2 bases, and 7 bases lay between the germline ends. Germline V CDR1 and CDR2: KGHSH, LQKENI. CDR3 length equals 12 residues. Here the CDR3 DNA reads TGTGCCAGCTCGACAGCACAAGAGACCCAGTACTTC. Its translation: CASSTAQETQYF.

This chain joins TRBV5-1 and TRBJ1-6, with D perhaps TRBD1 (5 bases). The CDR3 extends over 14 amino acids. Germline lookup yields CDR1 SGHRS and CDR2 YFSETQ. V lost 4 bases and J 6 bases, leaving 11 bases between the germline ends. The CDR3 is CASSLRTSNSPLHF. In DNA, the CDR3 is TGCGCCAGCAGCCTGCGGACAAGTAATTCACCCCTCCACTTT.

The CDR3 DNA sequence: TGTGCCAGCAGCTTAACCCCGGGACAGGGGTTTTACGAGCAGTACTTC. This codes for CASSLTPGQGFYEQYF. This sequence joins TRBV7-2 and TRBJ2-7, with 10 bases fitting TRBD1. CDR1 and CDR2 (germline): SGHTA, FQGNSA. This CDR3 is 16 amino acids long. V was clipped by 2 bases and J by 4 bases; unmatched bases: 8.